This T cell receptor (beta chain) was recorded in a study of CD8+ T cells in alopecia areata. The sequencing template was cDNA reverse transcribed from extracted RNA. Only in-frame clones appear in the TCRdb table, and some are missing; sequencing was by immunoSEQ multiplex PCR. The table includes under 130,000 clones, approximately 60% detected once. Trimming took off 4 bases at V and 7 bases at J, with 13 bases between the two ends. CDR1 is KGHSH and CDR2 is LQKENI in the germline V gene. The CDR3 covers 13 residues. The study's findings and limits: Sequencing of scalp samples also includes resident alphabeta T cells from normal skin. TCR sharing was clearer in mice than between patients, perhaps partly owing to patient HLA diversity.

This clone was seen more than once but under ten times. As yet, its antigen is unknown. The source is a human donor in good health. The V call is TRBV18, the J call TRBJ1-1, with a possible D match to TRBD1 (6 bases). Material: CD4+ T cells sorted from blood. CDR3 nucleotides: TGTGCCAGCTCACTGGGACAAGGAATTGAAGCTTTCTTT. Amino acid sequence: CASSLGQGIEAFF.